The following is a TCR beta chain sequence with its context. Its specificity is not known. The data were taken from a study of cytomegalovirus exposure and HLA in healthy donors. Whole-study findings and limits: Despite most TCR sequences being rare, some public TCRs occurred in many donors.

PCR amplification relied on 60 Vbeta primers (plus 13 Jbeta primers). The table came from immunoSEQ multiplex PCR; TCRdb's copy has only in-frame clones and leaves some out. Altogether around 120,000 clones are present, 77% being singletons, with the ten largest covering roughly 4.5%. The material sequenced was PBMCs. This clonotype originated in a man aged 50 to 59 in good health and CMV-seropositive.

The CDR3 is CASSPTGADLGAFF. The CDR3 DNA is TGTGCCAGCTCACCTACAGGGGCGGATTTAGGAGCTTTCTTT. V and J are TRBV18 and TRBJ1-1; 7 bases are a match to TRBD1. Trimming at V came to 3 bases and at J to 10 bases, leaving 11 bases not matched to a gene. The CDR3 is made up of 14 amino acids. Germline V gene data show CDR1 as KGHSH and CDR2 as LQKENI.